This is a list of T cell receptor beta chains from one sample in a study of prognosis after radiotherapy for stage I lung cancer. One entry per CDR3 protein, called by TCRdb with MiXCR from the multiplex PCR reads. The repertoire holds fewer than 20,000 distinct CDR3 sequences, with about 44% as singletons. The sample consisted of PBMCs, taken before or after stereotactic body radiation therapy (not recorded which). The receptors were sampled from a donor aged 50 or older with non-small cell lung cancer. Each CDR3 is given with its conserved first and last residue. D genes are given only for firm matches. Size values are once, few and many counts, or a class for expanded clones, and some rows have none.

V gene	J gene	CDR3 length	clone size	D gene	CDR3 protein	CDR3 DNA
TRBV7-8	TRBJ2-7	15	NA	TRBD1	CASSSPGQGANEQYF	TGTGCCAGCAGCTCCCCGGGACAGGGGGCGAACGAGCAGTACTTC
TRBV2	TRBJ2-7	20	NA	TRBD2	CAILGLGQWLAGGISYEQYF	TGTGCCATCCTCGGCCTAGGACAGTGGCTAGCGGGAGGTATCTCCTACGAGCAGTACTTC
TRBV2	TRBJ2-1	16	NA	TRBD2	CASGDRLAGADNEQFF	TGTGCCAGCGGTGACAGACTAGCGGGAGCTGACAATGAGCAGTTCTTC
TRBV11-3	TRBJ2-1	13	many	NA	CASSQGGGNEQFF	TGTGCCAGCAGCCAGGGGGGGGGGAATGAGCAGTTCTTC
TRBV2	TRBJ2-1	16	NA	NA	CVSNEALGDMGNEQFF	TGTGTCAGCAATGAAGCGCTTGGGGATATGGGCAATGAGCAGTTCTTC
TRBV2	TRBJ2-3	14	many	TRBD2	CASRAGGVTDTQYF	TGTGCCAGCAGAGCCGGGGGGGTCACAGATACGCAGTATTTT
TRBV11-1	TRBJ2-2	14	NA	NA	CASSLTQSRGELFF	TGTGCCAGCAGCTTGACACAGAGCCGTGGGGAGCTGTTTTTT
TRBV12-3/TRBV12-4	TRBJ2-7	14	medium-sized	NA	CASSRVMRQDEQYF	TGTGCCAGCAGTCGAGTGATGAGACAGGACGAGCAGTACTTC
TRBV7-9	TRBJ2-3	14	many	TRBD1	CASSRQGWPDTQYF	TGTGCCAGCAGCCGACAGGGGTGGCCAGATACGCAGTATTTT
TRBV19	TRBJ1-2	14	many	TRBD1	CASSRPDRGVGYTF	TGTGCCAGTAGCCGCCCCGACAGGGGGGTTGGCTACACCTTC
TRBV28	TRBJ1-6	16	NA	NA	CASRRVVGNYNSPLHF	TGTGCCTCAAGGAGGGTAGTGGGCAATTATAATTCACCCCTCCACTTT
TRBV24-1	TRBJ2-1	13	many	TRBD2	CATQAGAADEQFF	TGTGCCACTCAAGCGGGAGCGGCAGATGAGCAGTTCTTC
TRBV5-6	TRBJ1-5	14	NA	NA	CASSPMGYNQPQHF	TGTGCCAGCAGTCCTATGGGGTACAATCAGCCCCAGCATTTT
TRBV15	TRBJ2-5	17	many	TRBD2	CATSPRVAGGGRETQYF	TGTGCCACCAGCCCCCGGGTAGCGGGAGGAGGTAGAGAGACCCAGTACTTC
TRBV11-2	TRBJ1-6	15	few	NA	CASSLGRHYNSPLHF	TGTGCCAGCAGCTTAGGACGGCATTATAATTCACCCCTCCACTTT
TRBV11-2	TRBJ2-7	13	NA	NA	CASSLGGEAEQYF	TGTGCCAGCAGCTTAGGGGGGGAAGCCGAGCAGTACTTC
TRBV24-1	TRBJ1-5	12	NA	NA	CATSLMGQPQHF	TGTGCCACCAGCCTAATGGGTCAGCCCCAGCATTTT
TRBV3-1	TRBJ2-2	16	many	NA	CASSQVGLTNTGELFF	TGTGCCAGCAGCCAAGTCGGACTTACGAACACCGGGGAGCTGTTTTTT
TRBV19	TRBJ2-4	14	many	TRBD2	CASSKAGVGNIQYF	TGTGCCAGTAGCAAAGCGGGGGTAGGAAACATTCAGTACTTC
TRBV15	TRBJ2-7	14	NA	TRBD2	CATSSFGGSYEQYF	TGTGCCACCAGCAGCTTCGGGGGGTCCTACGAGCAGTACTTC
TRBV12-3/TRBV12-4	TRBJ2-6	15	many	TRBD1	CASRDRVSGANVLTF	TGTGCCAGCAGGGACAGGGTCTCTGGGGCCAACGTCCTGACTTTC
TRBV29-1	TRBJ2-7	13	many	NA	CSVAAGNGDEQYF	TGCAGCGTTGCGGCAGGGAATGGAGACGAGCAGTACTTC
TRBV6-1	TRBJ2-7	11	many	NA	CASRNSYEQYF	TGTGCCAGCAGGAACTCCTACGAGCAGTACTTC
TRBV27	TRBJ1-1	15	few	TRBD1	CASSWPGQGYTEAFF	TGTGCCAGCAGTTGGCCGGGACAGGGTTATACTGAAGCTTTCTTT
TRBV18	TRBJ2-3	15	few	TRBD1	CASSPPGQGTDTQYF	TGTGCCAGCTCACCACCGGGACAGGGAACAGATACGCAGTATTTT
TRBV6-2/TRBV6-3	TRBJ2-7	13	NA	NA	CASSEGVSYEQYF	TGTGCCAGCAGTGAAGGGGTCTCCTACGAGCAGTACTTC
TRBV20-1	TRBJ2-3	14	many	TRBD2	CSATGLAATDTQYF	TGCAGTGCTACGGGACTAGCGGCCACAGATACGCAGTATTTT
TRBV7-2	TRBJ2-5	17	NA	TRBD1	CASSTRTGGAEGETQYF	TGTGCCAGCAGCACTCGGACAGGGGGCGCAGAGGGAGAGACCCAGTACTTC
TRBV3-1	TRBJ2-5	12	many	NA	CASSPSTRLQYF	TGTGCCAGCAGCCCCTCCACACGGCTCCAGTACTTC
TRBV9	TRBJ2-1	14	once	TRBD1	CASSLQGVGDEQFF	TGCGCCAGCAGCCTTCAGGGGGTGGGCGATGAGCAGTTCTTC
TRBV11-2	TRBJ2-7	13	many	TRBD2	CASRPAGSDEQYF	TGTGCCAGCAGACCAGCGGGAAGCGACGAGCAGTACTTC
TRBV5-4	TRBJ2-7	13	many	TRBD1	CASSSGQGDEQYF	TGTGCCAGCAGCTCGGGACAGGGAGACGAGCAGTACTTC
TRBV7-9	TRBJ2-2	14	NA	NA	CAISLKVNTGELFF	TGTGCCATCAGCTTAAAAGTAAACACCGGCGAGCTGTTTTTT
TRBV7-2	TRBJ2-3	14	many	NA	CASSTRDTADTQYF	TGTGCCAGCAGCACCCGGGACACGGCAGATACGCAGTATTTT
TRBV11-3	TRBJ2-1	12	many	NA	CASRGANNEQFF	TGTGCCAGCAGAGGAGCCAACAATGAGCAGTTCTTC
TRBV13	TRBJ2-7	14	once	TRBD1	CASSPRTGEYEQYF	TGTGCCAGCAGCCCAAGGACAGGGGAGTACGAGCAGTACTTC